The 8 T cell receptor beta chains below were found in one sample sequenced in a study of blood T cell repertoires in COVID-19. The assay was immunoSEQ multiplex PCR, and TCRdb's table has in-frame clones only and misses some. The data hold about 160,000 clones, with roughly 79% observed a single time. The sample consisted of peripheral blood. These receptors all stem from a woman older than 75 with acute or convalescent COVID-19.

This clone was found a few times. The chain is built from TRBV9 and TRBJ1-5; D is ambiguous. Trimming took off 3 bases at V and 9 bases at J, with 13 bases between the two ends. The CDR3 is made up of 13 amino acids. CDR1 is SGDLS, CDR2 YYNGEE, per germline. CDR3 protein: CASSGGSLGPQHF. In nucleotides, the CDR3 is TGTGCCAGCAGCGGCGGGTCCCTTGGGCCCCAGCATTTT.

This clone showed up many times. V usage is TRBV5-4 and J usage is TRBJ2-3; 12 bases match TRBD2. V trimming: 2 bases; J trimming: 7 bases; junction bases outside the gene matches: 5. The CDR3 is made up of 15 amino acids. CDR1 and CDR2 from the germline V gene are SGHNT and YYREEE (reference sequence). The CDR3 loop reads CASSFSSGRAHTQYF. The CDR3 region has the DNA TGTGCCAGCAGCTTCTCTAGCGGGAGGGCGCATACGCAGTATTTT.

This clone was seen once. The gene calls are TRBV3-1 (or the pseudogene TRBV3-2) and TRBJ2-7; D call uncertain. Deletions cut 1 base from V and 2 bases from J, with 6 bases between. The CDR3 loop spans 13 amino acids. Germline CDR1 LGHDT, CDR2 YNNKEL (reference sequence). The DNA for the CDR3 is TGTGCCAGCAGCCAAGCCTCCCCCTACGAGCAGTACTTC. Amino acids: CASSQASPYEQYF.

This chain joins TRBV6-2 or TRBV6-3 and TRBJ1-1; possible D gene TRBD1, 6 bases. The V end lost 2 bases, the J end lost 6 bases, and 22 bases lay between the germline ends. CDR1 and CDR2 from the germline V gene are MNHEY and SVGEGT. The CDR3 is 17 amino acids. The CDR3 reads CASSYEVGAQKYPEAFF. The DNA of the CDR3 is TGTGCCAGCAGTTACGAAGTGGGGGCGCAAAAGTATCCTGAAGCTTTCTTT.

The chain employs TRBV10-3 and TRBJ2-5; D is unresolved. The CDR3 runs to 12 residues. V dropped 6 bases and J dropped 2 bases, with 7 bases sitting between them. Germline-derived CDR1 and CDR2 are ENHRY and SYGVKD. The chain's CDR3 is CAISIEQETQYF. CDR3 in DNA: TGTGCCATCAGCATAGAGCAAGAGACCCAGTACTTC.

The chain links TRBV5-1 to TRBJ2-1, with 7 positions matching TRBD2. Germline-derived CDR1 and CDR2 are SGHRS and YFSETQ. The CDR3 is made up of 13 amino acids. V lost 7 bases, J lost 5 bases, and 6 bases stayed unmatched. The CDR3 loop is CASGASGDNEQFF. The CDR3 bases are TGCGCCAGCGGGGCTAGCGGAGACAATGAGCAGTTCTTC.

This clone was observed once. The V call is TRBV6-1, the J call TRBJ1-3; 7 nucleotides line up with TRBD1. Germline V gene lookup returns CDR1 MNHNS and CDR2 SASEGT. With 2 bases clipped from V and 0 bases from J, the junction kept 13 bases outside the gene matches. CDR3 size: 19 residues. This chain's CDR3 is CASSERTTGPHISGNTIYF. CDR3 bases: TGTGCCAGCAGTGAACGAACGACAGGGCCCCATATCTCTGGAAACACCATATATTTT.

This clone was recorded once. The rearrangement joins TRBV29-1 to TRBJ1-3; no definite D call. V shed 0 bases and J shed 5 bases, with 8 bases lying between them. The CDR3 extends over 13 amino acids. CDR1 SQVTM and CDR2 ANQGSEA come from the germline V gene. The CDR3 nucleotides are TGCAGCGTTGAAGAGCAACAGAGAAACACCATATATTTT. It translates to CSVEEQQRNTIYF.